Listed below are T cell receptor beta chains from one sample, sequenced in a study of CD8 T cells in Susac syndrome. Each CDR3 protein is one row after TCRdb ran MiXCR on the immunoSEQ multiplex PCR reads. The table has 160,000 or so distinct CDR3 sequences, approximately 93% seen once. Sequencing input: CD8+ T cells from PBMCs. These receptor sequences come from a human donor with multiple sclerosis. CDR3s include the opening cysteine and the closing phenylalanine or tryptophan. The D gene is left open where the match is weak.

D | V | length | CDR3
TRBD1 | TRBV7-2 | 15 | CASSLIRDRGSPLHF
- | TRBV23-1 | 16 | CASSQSGRPSNQPQHF
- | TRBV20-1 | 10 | CSAIHTEAFF
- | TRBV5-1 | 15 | CASSWSWTSNTEAFF
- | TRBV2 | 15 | CASSAEGGSTDTQYF
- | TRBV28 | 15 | CASGDTRLELSPLHF
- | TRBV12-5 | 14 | CASGFDSSSYEQYF
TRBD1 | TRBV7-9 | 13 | CASSGTDRGKLFF
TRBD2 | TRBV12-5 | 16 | CASALTSGGTQETQYF
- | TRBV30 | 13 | CAWTSASEHEQYF
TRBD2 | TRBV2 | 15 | CASSAGTSGRETQYF
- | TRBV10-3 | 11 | CAARLDYGYTF
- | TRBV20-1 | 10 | CSARDGTQYF
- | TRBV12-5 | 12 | CASGTSTREQFF
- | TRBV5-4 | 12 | CATRDHYNEQFF
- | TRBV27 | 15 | CASSSPTVAATEAFF
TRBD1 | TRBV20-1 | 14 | CSASSRTGLYEQYF
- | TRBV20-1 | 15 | CSARGGMHRTYEQYF
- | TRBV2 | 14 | CASSEPSGINEQFF
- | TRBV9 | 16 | CASSVGGASLLETQYF
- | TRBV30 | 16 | CAWSPDPPYSNQPQHF
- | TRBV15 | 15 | CATSTRTENHYEQYF
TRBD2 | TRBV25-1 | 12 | CASRGGAAEQYF
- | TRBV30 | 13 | CAWMQGRFNEQFF
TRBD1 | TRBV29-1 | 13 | CSVGSRDRVGYTF
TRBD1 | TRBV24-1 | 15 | CATSSGQGLDNEQFF
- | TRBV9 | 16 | CASSSPGRQTNYGYTF
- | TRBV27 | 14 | CASSLTGLNQPQHF
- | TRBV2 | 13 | CASRARRDTEAFF
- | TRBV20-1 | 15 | CSARGRDTSSYEQYF
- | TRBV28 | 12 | CASSPRHTEAFF
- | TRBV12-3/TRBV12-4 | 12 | CASSFSGEKLFF
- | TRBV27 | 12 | CASSPSPREQYF
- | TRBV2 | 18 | CASSDVGLNPSGANVLTF
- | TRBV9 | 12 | CASSSGRTEAFF
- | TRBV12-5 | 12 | CASGLGGYEQYF
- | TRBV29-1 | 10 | CSVEDQPQHF
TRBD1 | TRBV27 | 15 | CASSLYRGTGREQYF
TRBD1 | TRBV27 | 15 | CASSLRGQGNYEQYF
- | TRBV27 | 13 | CASSAAGISPLHF
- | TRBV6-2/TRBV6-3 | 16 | CASSQYRVRANSEAFF
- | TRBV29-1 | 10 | CSVVSLEAFF
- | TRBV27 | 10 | CASGLFEQYF
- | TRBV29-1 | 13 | CSVEPNDSNGYTF
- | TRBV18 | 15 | CASSHDPTGQETQYF
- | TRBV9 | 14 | CASNERDYQETQYF
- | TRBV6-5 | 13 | CASSYSEGGGYTF
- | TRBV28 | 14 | CASSPTEDPGGYTF
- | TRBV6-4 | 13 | CASSDSWGQPQHF
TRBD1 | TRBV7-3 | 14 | CASSPTGGGSPLHF
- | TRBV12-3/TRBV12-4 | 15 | CASKPQVLPDSPLHF
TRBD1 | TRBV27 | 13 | CASWTGDAYEQYF
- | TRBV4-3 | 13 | CASSQGWGYEQYF
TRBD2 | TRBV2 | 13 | CASPLRGGHEQFF
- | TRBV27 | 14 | CASSLLGGTNEQFF
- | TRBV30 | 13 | CAWKAGRPYEQYF
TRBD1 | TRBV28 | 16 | CASSTRQGRYPYEQYF
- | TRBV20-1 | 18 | CSASGNSWWGQSTDTQYF